The source of this T cell receptor (beta chain) is a study of metastatic and nonmetastatic thyroid tumors. About the research overall: Repertoires from malignant and benign thyroid patients were compared across blood and tumor or nodule tissue. Findings of the study overall: Within blood and tumor, benign nodules reportedly had significantly lower TCR beta diversity than malignant thyroid tumors did.

In the original processing: CDR3 was compared across clinicopathological groups, and the resulting differences were used to build a distant-metastasis classifier for papillary thyroid cancer. TCRdb reprocessed the PCR reads using MiXCR. These V and J calls originate from TCRdb's pipeline instead of the authors' own analysis. This sample has roughly 40,000 clones, with about 15% found just once. This CDR3 spans 13 amino acids. V was pared by 4 bases and J by 7 bases, with 14 bases between. Germline assignment: CDR1 SGHAT and CDR2 FQNNGV. The table lists this clone with many counts. Its antigen remains unknown. Not a single patient had been given any form of treatment at any point before undergoing thyroid surgery.

V and J are TRBV11-2 and TRBJ2-7, with D possibly called TRBD1 or TRBD2 (5 bases each). This TCR derives from a male donor with papillary thyroid cancer or a benign thyroid nodule (not recorded which). Some clones in this sample may be carry-over from other donors' samples. The sample consisted of blood. CDR3 nucleotide sequence: TGTGCCAGCAGCTCAGGGAGTGGGCTTGAGCAGTACTTC. Its translation is CASSSGSGLEQYF.